This T cell receptor (beta chain) was obtained from a study of CD8 T cells in ankylosing spondylitis (dated by TCRdb to the late 2010s). For context, the study as a whole: The study profiled T cell receptor beta repertoires in healthy donors and ankylosing spondylitis patients to find disease-linked TCR variants. The full study cohort comprised 25 or so ankylosing spondylitis patients and 85 to 120 healthy donors. Peripheral blood was sampled, and synovial fluid was also collected from ankylosing spondylitis patients. Findings and caveats that apply to the study as a whole: Some motif variants were previously reported in synovial fluid and blood of reactive arthritis patients, suggesting common disease-initiation mechanisms. The disease-linked clones were reported to be significantly enriched in matched synovial fluid samples from ankylosing spondylitis patients. Blood from ankylosing spondylitis patients appeared to be characterized by a TCR beta motif composed of about eight highly homologous amino acid variants. A CD8+ phenotype was shown by the disease-linked clones, which were found at relatively low frequencies in peripheral blood.

V and J are trimmed by 3 bases and 8 bases, and the gene matches miss 6 bases of the junction. CDR1 DFQATT and CDR2 SNEGSKA are derived from the germline V gene (reference sequence). The CDR3 holds 12 amino acids from the cysteine to the phenylalanine. Just CDR3 DNA is preserved here, 36 bases in frame from base 1. The sequencer listed for this sample is Illumina HiSeq 2500. TCR beta libraries were prepared by quantitative 5'-RACE with molecular barcodes. On the authors' methods: A new computational method based on a probabilistic model of VDJ rearrangement was used to identify disease-linked TCR variants. The public reads were run again by TCRdb, first through fastp at Q25 and then through MiXCR, and only productive beta chains were kept. Every CDR3 protein is listed once, alongside the most common genes and DNA of its rows. TCRdb, rather than the study authors, made the V and J calls. Recorded for this sample are hundreds of thousands of distinct CDR3 sequences; 10% to 15% of them occurred a single time. Together, the top ten hold under 0.6% of the sample.

In regard to this clonotype: Its antigen remains undetermined. No qualities accompany the bases; no much larger clone lies one base away.

The chain employs TRBV20-1 and TRBJ2-5, and TRBD2 matches 7 of the central bases. This TCR derives from a male donor with ankylosing spondylitis. The material sequenced was blood, either unsorted or a sorted T cell fraction (not recorded which). CDR3 protein: CSARGTTVTQYF. The nucleotide sequence reads TGCAGTGCTAGGGGGACTACCGTAACCCAGTACTTC.